This T cell receptor (beta chain) is from a study of blood T cell repertoires in COVID-19. V trimming: 3 bases; J trimming: 3 bases; junction bases outside the gene matches: 5. The V gene's germline CDR1 is MDHEN and CDR2 SYDVKM. The CDR3 length is 15 residues. Sequenced by immunoSEQ multiplex PCR; TCRdb stores in-frame clones only, minus some. The data contain roughly 180,000 clones, around 83% of them singletons. Sequenced sample: peripheral blood. The sequence derives from a woman aged 55-75 years with acute or convalescent COVID-19. The chain uses TRBV28 and TRBJ2-7, with 10 bases lining up with TRBD2. The CDR3 DNA is TGTGCCAGCAGTTTGCCCGGGACTAGCGTCTACGAGCAGTACTTC. Protein product: CASSLPGTSVYEQYF.